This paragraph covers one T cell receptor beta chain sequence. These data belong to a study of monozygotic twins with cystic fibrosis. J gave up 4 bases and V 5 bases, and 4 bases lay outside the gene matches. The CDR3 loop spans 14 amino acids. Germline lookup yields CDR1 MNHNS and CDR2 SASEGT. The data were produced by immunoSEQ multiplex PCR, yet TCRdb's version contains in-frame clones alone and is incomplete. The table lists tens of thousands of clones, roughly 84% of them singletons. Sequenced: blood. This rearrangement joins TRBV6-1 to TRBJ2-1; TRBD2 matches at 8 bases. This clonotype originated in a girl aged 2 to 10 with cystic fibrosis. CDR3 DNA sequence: TGTGCCAGCAGTAGGGCGGGGGGATACAATGAGCAGTTCTTC. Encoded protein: CASSRAGGYNEQFF.